This is a list of T cell receptor beta chains from one sample in a study of OX40 agonist ivuxolimab in advanced cancers. Profiled with immunoSEQ multiplex PCR; TCRdb holds only in-frame clones, not every one. Among 80,000 to 95,000 clones listed, over 75% were seen once. Sequenced material: CD4+ or CD8+ T cells sorted from blood, taken in a trial of the OX40 agonist ivuxolimab. The receptor source for this set is an adult with an advanced solid tumor such as melanoma, head and neck, liver or kidney cancer. The CDR3 runs from the conserved cysteine through the conserved F or W. The D gene is left open where the match is weak. Size tells how often a clone was seen (once, few, many) or the class of an expanded clone, and some rows leave it out.

size	D	V	J	DNA	CDR3
.	TRBD2	TRBV7-2	TRBJ2-1	TGTGCCAGCAGCCCATTTGCGGGAGTGGGAAATGAGCAGTTCTTC	CASSPFAGVGNEQFF
.	.	TRBV6-6	TRBJ1-4	TGTGCCAGCAGTTACTCGAAGGGGGGAACTAATGAAAAACTGTTTTTT	CASSYSKGGTNEKLFF
few	.	TRBV19	TRBJ1-6	TGTGCCAGTAGTATGGAAAGGGGTGGTTCACCCCTCCACTTT	CASSMERGGSPLHF
.	.	TRBV9	TRBJ2-5	TGTGCCAGCAGCGCGAGCCCTGTAGCTGGAGAGACCCAGTACTTC	CASSASPVAGETQYF
once	TRBD1	TRBV4-3	TRBJ1-1	TGCGCCAGCAGCCCACGACAGGGGATGAACACTGAAGCTTTCTTT	CASSPRQGMNTEAFF
.	.	TRBV29-1	TRBJ2-7	TGCAGCGTCACGGGCGTTAGGGGGGAAGGGAACTACGAGCAGTACTTC	CSVTGVRGEGNYEQYF
.	.	TRBV30	TRBJ1-5	TGTGCCTGGAGCAGATCAGGTAGCAATCAGCCCCAGCATTTT	CAWSRSGSNQPQHF
.	.	TRBV6-5	TRBJ1-2	TGTGCCAGCAGTTACGCCAGGCGAACCTACACCTATGGCTACACCTTC	CASSYARRTYTYGYTF
.	.	TRBV6-1	TRBJ1-1	TGTGCCAGCAGCAGCGCTCCGGGCACTGAAGCTTTCTTT	CASSSAPGTEAFF
.	.	TRBV6-5	TRBJ1-2	TGTGCCAGCAGTTCCCACTTGGGCTATGGCTACACCTTC	CASSSHLGYGYTF
few	TRBD1	TRBV19	TRBJ1-1	TGTGCCAGTAGTTTCGTGACAGGGTACTACACTGAAGCTTTCTTT	CASSFVTGYYTEAFF
few	.	TRBV7-9	TRBJ1-5	TGTGCCACTCGTCATTCGAGAGGAGGGAATCAGCCCCAGCATTTT	CATRHSRGGNQPQHF